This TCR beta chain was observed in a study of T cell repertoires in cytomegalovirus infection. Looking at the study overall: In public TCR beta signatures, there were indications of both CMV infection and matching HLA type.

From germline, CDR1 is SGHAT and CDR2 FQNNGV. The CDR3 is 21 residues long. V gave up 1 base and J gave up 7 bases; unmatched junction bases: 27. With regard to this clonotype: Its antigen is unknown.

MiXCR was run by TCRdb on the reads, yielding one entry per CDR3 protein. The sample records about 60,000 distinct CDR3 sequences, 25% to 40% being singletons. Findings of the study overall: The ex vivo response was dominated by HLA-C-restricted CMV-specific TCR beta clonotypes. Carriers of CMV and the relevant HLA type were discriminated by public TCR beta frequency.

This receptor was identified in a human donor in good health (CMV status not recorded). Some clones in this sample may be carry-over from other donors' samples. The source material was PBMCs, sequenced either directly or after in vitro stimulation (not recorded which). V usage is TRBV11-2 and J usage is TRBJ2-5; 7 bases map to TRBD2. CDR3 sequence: CASSLGLGLERTPGEVGTQYF. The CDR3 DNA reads TGTGCCAGCAGCTTAGGCCTCGGACTAGAAAGAACCCCCGGGGAGGTGGGGACCCAGTACTTC.